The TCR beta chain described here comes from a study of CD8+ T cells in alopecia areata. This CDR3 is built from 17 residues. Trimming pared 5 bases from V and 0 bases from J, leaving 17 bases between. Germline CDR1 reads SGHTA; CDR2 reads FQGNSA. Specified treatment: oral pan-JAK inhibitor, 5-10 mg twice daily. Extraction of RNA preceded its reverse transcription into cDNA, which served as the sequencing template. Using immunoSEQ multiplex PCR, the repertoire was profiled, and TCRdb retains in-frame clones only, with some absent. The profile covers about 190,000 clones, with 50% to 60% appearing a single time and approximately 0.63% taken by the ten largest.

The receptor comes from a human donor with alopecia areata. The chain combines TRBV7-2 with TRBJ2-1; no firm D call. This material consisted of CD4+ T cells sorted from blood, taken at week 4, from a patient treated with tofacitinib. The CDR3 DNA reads TGTGCCAGCAGCCCTCAAAGCACCCGCAGCTCCTACAATGAGCAGTTCTTC. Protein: CASSPQSTRSSYNEQFF.